The entry that follows covers one T cell receptor (beta chain) sequence. Its antigen remains unknown. The CDR3 has 13 amino acids. The V gene's germline CDR1 is PRHDT and CDR2 FYEKMQ (reference sequence). V was pared by 5 bases and J by 6 bases, with 14 bases between. TCRdb keeps only in-frame clones here, not all; method: immunoSEQ multiplex PCR. This table holds fewer than 95,000 clones, 80% to 95% found once. This specimen belongs to a study of T cell responses to AZD1222 COVID-19 vaccine. General study points: Vaccine-associated CD4 TCRs spanned spike, dominant at 160-218 and 743-854. Donors skewed white British and female; clonal diversity was possibly underestimated. In the spike-specific TCR repertoire, nearly half reportedly target unmutated variant regions.

The sample consisted of peripheral blood, taken 28 days after the second AZD1222 dose. The rearrangement links TRBV13 to TRBJ2-7; the D gene is possibly TRBD2 (5 bases). The receptor's source is an adult who received the AZD1222 COVID-19 vaccine. The CDR3 region is CASSHKGLPEQYF. DNA of the CDR3: TGTGCCAGCAGCCATAAAGGACTCCCCGAGCAGTACTTC.